A single count supports the clone carrying this TCR beta chain. The entry originates in a study of blood T cell repertoires in COVID-19. Study-wide background: Some COVID-19 samples were acute and others convalescent; all came from the United States, Italy and Spain.

In the source study's methods: For nucleated cells, counts were estimated from reference gene primer amplification. The protocol was immunoSEQ multiplex PCR, while the TCRdb copy is restricted to in-frame clones and leaves out a portion. V and J calls and clone size are given by that table; D and trimming were obtained from the DNA. The sample has 250,000 or so clones; 75% to 85% are singletons. V lost 0 bases and J lost 5, with 14 bases in between. Per germline, CDR1 WNHNN and CDR2 SYGVQD (reference sequence). This CDR3 has 16 amino acids. The specimen was peripheral blood. The chain uses TRBV10-1 and TRBJ2-1; tentative D call: TRBD2 (5 bases). This clonotype was obtained from a woman aged 70-85 years with acute or convalescent COVID-19. This chain's CDR3 is CASSESRTSGDNEQFF. CDR3 coding DNA: TGCGCCAGCAGTGAGTCCCGAACTAGTGGTGACAATGAGCAGTTCTTC.